This TCR beta chain was recorded in a study of shared clonotypes between healthy human individuals. Study summary: The plates for each donor numbered three CD4 naive, three CD4 memory, two CD8 naive and one CD8 memory.

Generated by immunoSEQ multiplex PCR, the TCRdb table keeps only in-frame clones and is missing some. Of around 980,000 clones listed, approximately 78% are singletons. The split of CD4+ cells yielded CD45RA+ naive and CD45RA-negative memory subsets. This clone showed up many times. Sequencing input: memory CD4+ T cells from PBMCs. The sample's subset: CD45RA-negative fraction. The TCR comes from a man between 18 and 35 years old in good health. Some clones in this sample may be carry-over from other donors' samples.

Here the CDR3 DNA reads TGTGCCAGCAGCCAAGGCTCGAACACTGAAGCTTTCTTT. Protein product: CASSQGSNTEAFF. The V gene is TRBV14, the J gene TRBJ1-1; no firm D call. The CDR3 is 13 amino acids. Trimming cost V 1 base and J 1 base, with 4 bases left between them. Germline CDR1 and CDR2: SGHDN and FVKESK.